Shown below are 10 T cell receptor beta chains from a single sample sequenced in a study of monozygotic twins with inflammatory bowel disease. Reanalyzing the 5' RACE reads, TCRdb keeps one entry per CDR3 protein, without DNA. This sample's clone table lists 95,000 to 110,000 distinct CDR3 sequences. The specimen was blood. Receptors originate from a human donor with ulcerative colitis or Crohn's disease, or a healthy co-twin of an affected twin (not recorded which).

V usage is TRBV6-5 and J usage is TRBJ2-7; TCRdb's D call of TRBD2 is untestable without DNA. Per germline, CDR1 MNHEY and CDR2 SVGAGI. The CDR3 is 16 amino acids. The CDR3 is CASSYGGAGVIVQQYF.

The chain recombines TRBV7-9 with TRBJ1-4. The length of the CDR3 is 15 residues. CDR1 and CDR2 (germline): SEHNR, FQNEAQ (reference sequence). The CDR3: CASSLAVTREEKLFF.

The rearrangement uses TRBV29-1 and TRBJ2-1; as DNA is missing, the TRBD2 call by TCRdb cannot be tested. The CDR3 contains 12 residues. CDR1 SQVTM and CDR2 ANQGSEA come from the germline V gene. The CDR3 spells CSVAGFANEQFF.

The CDR3 reads CASSYRQGYEQYF. The gene calls are TRBV11-3 and TRBJ2-7; the D call of TRBD1 rests on TCRdb alone, since no DNA is present to check it. Germline V gene data show CDR1 as SGHNT and CDR2 as YENEEA. The CDR3 runs to 13 residues.

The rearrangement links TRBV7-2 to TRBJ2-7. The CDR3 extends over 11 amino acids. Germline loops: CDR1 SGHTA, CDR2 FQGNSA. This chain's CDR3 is CASRDNYEQYF.

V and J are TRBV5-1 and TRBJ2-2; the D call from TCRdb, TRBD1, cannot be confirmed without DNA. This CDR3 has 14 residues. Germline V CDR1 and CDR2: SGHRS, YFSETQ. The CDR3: CASIRDINTGELFF.

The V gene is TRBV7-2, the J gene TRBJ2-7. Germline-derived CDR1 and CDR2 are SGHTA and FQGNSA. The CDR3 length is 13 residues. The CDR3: CASSPVPAGEQYF.

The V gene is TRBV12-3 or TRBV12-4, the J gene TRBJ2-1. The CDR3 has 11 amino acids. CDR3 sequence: CASSLSDKQFF.

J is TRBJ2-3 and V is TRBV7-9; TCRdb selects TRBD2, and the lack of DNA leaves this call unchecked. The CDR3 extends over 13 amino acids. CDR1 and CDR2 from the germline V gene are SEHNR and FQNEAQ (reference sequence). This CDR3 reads CASSAIAGETQYF.

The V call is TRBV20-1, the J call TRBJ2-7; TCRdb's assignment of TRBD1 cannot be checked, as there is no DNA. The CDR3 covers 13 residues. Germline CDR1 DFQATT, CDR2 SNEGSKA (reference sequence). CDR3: CSASGRKGGEQYF.